The 31 T cell receptor beta chains given below trace back to one sample, sequenced in a study of T cell responses to AZD1222 COVID-19 vaccine (dated by TCRdb to the early 2020s). The method was the immunoSEQ multiplex PCR assay. TCRdb obtained this table from immuneACCESS and retained in-frame rearrangements with V and J assigned. These tables miss some clones; where compared with another copy, unresolved V genes account for less than half of the shortfall, and the remainder is unexplained. The sample profile shows about 110,000 clones; about 85% of them were found once. Around 2.3% of the sample rests with the top ten. Explained via the paper, the time point label denotes: about 28 days (+/-7) after the second vaccine dose. The sample consisted of peripheral blood, taken 28 days after the second AZD1222 dose. The source is an adult who received the AZD1222 COVID-19 vaccine.

V is TRBV5-4 and J is TRBJ2-1, with 8 bases aligning to TRBD2. J gave up 0 bases and V 4 bases, and 6 bases lay outside the gene matches. The CDR3 covers 16 residues. Germline V gene sequence: CDR1 SGHNT, CDR2 YYREEE (reference sequence). The CDR3 nucleotides read TGTGCCAGCAGCCCAGCGAGCGGGAGCTCCTACAATGAGCAGTTCTTC. Encoded protein: CASSPASGSSYNEQFF.

The V and J genes are TRBV28 and TRBJ2-1; no clear D. The germline CDR1 and CDR2 sequences are MDHEN and SYDVKM. V lost 5 bases, J lost 3 bases, and 2 bases lay in between. The CDR3 has 11 residues. The CDR3 bases are TGTGCCAGCAGTGGCTACAATGAGCAGTTCTTC. Protein sequence: CASSGYNEQFF. The full variable domain, completed using reference TRBV28 and TRBJ2-1, is DVKVTQSSRYLVKRTGEKVFLECVQDMDHENMFWYRQDPGLGLRLIYFSYDVKMKEKGDIPEGYSVSREKKERFSLILESASTNQTSMYLCASSGYNEQFFGPGTRLTVL.

The chain uses TRBV7-3 and TRBJ1-2, with D perhaps TRBD1 (6 bases). The CDR3 spans 14 residues. Trimming left V 0 bases short and J 6 bases short, with 11 bases between. Germline V gene sequence: CDR1 SGHTA, CDR2 FQGTGA. In DNA form, the CDR3 reads TGTGCCAGCAGCTTAACAGGGACAAGTGATGGCTACACCTTC. This codes for CASSLTGTSDGYTF.

This sequence joins TRBV6-6 and TRBJ1-1; the D gene is possibly TRBD1 (5 bases). Germline lookup yields CDR1 MNHNY and CDR2 SVGAGI (reference sequence). Trimming cost V 0 bases and J 1 base, with 6 bases left between them. The CDR3 spans 14 residues. The CDR3 sequence is CASSYSTENTEAFF. The CDR3 DNA reads as TGTGCCAGCAGTTACTCGACAGAGAACACTGAAGCTTTCTTT.

The chain combines TRBV24-1 with TRBJ1-2; 9 bases map to TRBD1. The junction had 1 base not matched to a gene; V was cut back by 7 bases and J by 2 bases. CDR1 and CDR2 (germline): KGHDR, SFDVKD. This CDR3 contains 13 residues. CDR3 in amino acids: CATSGTGNYGYTF. CDR3 DNA sequence: TGTGCCACCAGCGGGACAGGGAACTATGGCTACACCTTC.

The genes are TRBV19 and TRBJ1-5, with a possible D match to TRBD1 (6 bases). The CDR3 length is 17 residues. V was trimmed by 3 bases and J by 2 bases, leaving 17 bases between them. CDR1 is LNHDA and CDR2 is SQIVND in the germline V gene (reference sequence). The CDR3 spells CASSILGGRIGNQPQHF. The CDR3 DNA is TGTGCCAGTAGTATTCTGGGGGGGCGTATTGGCAATCAGCCCCAGCATTTT.

As for this clone: At one end the junction does not follow the germline gene, possibly because of a read error. The rearrangement uses TRBV3-1 (or the pseudogene TRBV3-2) and TRBJ2-1; D unresolved. Germline V lookup: CDR1 LGHDT, CDR2 YNNKEL (reference sequence). This CDR3 is built from 15 residues. CDR3 amino acids: CASTQSIIPYNEQFF. The DNA for the CDR3 is TGTGCCAGCACCCAAAGTATTATCCCCTACAATGAGCAGTTCTTC.

The V and J genes are TRBV24-1 and TRBJ2-2; no clear D. The CDR3 runs to 13 residues. Germline loops: CDR1 KGHDR, CDR2 SFDVKD. V lost 2 bases, J lost 4 bases, and 4 bases lay in between. The CDR3 is CATSDSVTGELFF. The CDR3 DNA reads as TGTGCCACCAGTGATTCGGTCACCGGGGAGCTGTTTTTT.

V gene TRBV9 combines with J gene TRBJ2-3; D unclear. The V gene lost 0 bases and the J gene lost 4 bases, with 12 bases spanning the gap. The CDR3 is 15 residues long. CDR1 is SGDLS, CDR2 YYNGEE, per germline. CDR3 DNA sequence: TGTGCCAGCAGCGTAGGCGTTGCCTATTCAGATACGCAGTATTTT. Translating gives CASSVGVAYSDTQYF.

The chain links TRBV5-6 to TRBJ2-3; D not certain. The V end was cut by 0 bases, the J end by 0 bases, with 2 bases between. In germline, CDR1 is SGHDT, CDR2 YYEEEE. This CDR3 contains 13 residues. The CDR3, as DNA: TGTGCCAGCAGCTTGGGGAGCACAGATACGCAGTATTTT. Its translation: CASSLGSTDTQYF.

The chain carries TRBV30 and TRBJ1-3; no definite D call. Germline V gene data show CDR1 as GTSNPN and CDR2 as SVGIG (reference sequence). Trimming removed 0 bases from V and 0 bases from J, with 9 bases in between. This CDR3 region has 15 residues. The CDR3 coding sequence is TGTGCCTGGAGTGTTGGGCAAAGCTCTGGAAACACCATATATTTT. Translating it yields CAWSVGQSSGNTIYF.

The rearrangement uses TRBV7-2 and TRBJ1-2; 8 nucleotides agree with TRBD1. The CDR3 is 14 amino acids. Germline lookup yields CDR1 SGHTA and CDR2 FQGNSA. V was pared by 2 bases and J by 6 bases, with 5 bases of the junction left unmatched. DNA of the CDR3: TGTGCCAGCAGCTTATACCAGACAGGGGATGGCTACACCTTC. This codes for CASSLYQTGDGYTF.

This clone occurred once. The CDR3: CASSEETGGTEAFF. The CDR3 coding sequence is TGTGCCAGCAGTGAGGAGACAGGGGGCACTGAAGCTTTCTTT. This chain uses TRBV2 with TRBJ1-1; 9 nucleotides match TRBD1. CDR1 SNHLY and CDR2 FYNNEI come from the germline V gene. The CDR3 has 14 residues. V lost 3 bases and J lost 4; bases outside the gene matches: 3.

This clone was seen just once. This chain uses TRBV30 with TRBJ2-7; 13 bases fit TRBD2. From germline, CDR1 is GTSNPN and CDR2 SVGIG (reference sequence). Losses at the gene ends were 2 bases for V and 6 bases for J; bases not matched to a gene: 10. This CDR3 is built from 16 residues. This CDR3 is CAWSRRLAGGFGEQYF. Written as DNA, the CDR3 is TGTGCCTGGAGTCGTCGACTAGCGGGAGGCTTCGGCGAGCAGTACTTC.

The chain has TRBV2 and TRBJ1-3, with a possible D match to TRBD1 (5 bases). The ends were cut back, 8 bases at V and 0 bases at J, with 14 bases in the middle. CDR3 size: 15 residues. Germline loops: CDR1 SNHLY, CDR2 FYNNEI. CDR3 bases: TGTGCCAGCTCACAGGACGGTTACTCTGGAAACACCATATATTTT. Translating gives CASSQDGYSGNTIYF.

CDR3 coding DNA: TGTGCCAGCTCACCACCGACAGGGAAGGGTGAAAAACTGTTTTTT. This codes for CASSPPTGKGEKLFF. The chain employs TRBV18 and TRBJ1-4, with 7 bases identical to TRBD1. CDR3 size: 15 residues. The ends lost 0 bases at V and 7 bases at J; junction bases unmatched: 5. Germline V gene lookup returns CDR1 KGHSH and CDR2 LQKENI.

The chain joins TRBV19 to TRBJ2-2; D possibly uses TRBD1 or TRBD2 (5 bases each). The germline gives CDR1 LNHDA, CDR2 SQIVND (reference sequence). The CDR3 is made up of 15 amino acids. Trimming took 0 bases from V and 4 from J, leaving 9 bases between them. This CDR3 reads CASSIDLRGTGELFF. The CDR3 bases are TGTGCCAGTAGTATAGATCTGAGGGGCACCGGGGAGCTGTTTTTT. The full variable domain, in which reference TRBV19 and TRBJ2-2 provide the parts outside the CDR3, is DGGITQSPKYLFRKEGQNVTLSCEQNLNHDAMYWYRQDPGQGLRLIYYSQIVNDFQKGDIAEGYSVSREKKESFPLTVTSAQKNPTAFYLCASSIDLRGTGELFFGEGSRLTVL.

DNA for the CDR3: TGCGCCAGCAGCTTGGGACTAGCGGGCACATTCACCGGGGAGCTGTTTTTT. It is translated as CASSLGLAGTFTGELFF. This chain links TRBV5-1 with TRBJ2-2; the match to TRBD2 covers 10 bases. Trimming took 0 bases from V and 4 from J; bases not matched to a gene: 6. Germline V lookup: CDR1 SGHRS, CDR2 YFSETQ. There are 17 residues in the CDR3.

This chain links TRBV4-2 with TRBJ2-3, with TRBD2 as a possible D gene (6 bases). Germline CDR1 LGHNA, CDR2 YNFKEQ. This CDR3 is built from 16 residues. The V end was cut by 1 base, the J end by 2 bases, with 13 bases between. The CDR3 bases are TGTGCCAGCAGCCAAGGAGTTAGCGGTAACACAGATACGCAGTATTTT. Its protein product is CASSQGVSGNTDTQYF.

The rearrangement uses TRBV11-2 and TRBJ2-2; D perhaps matches TRBD1 (5 bases). There are 17 residues in the CDR3. Between the trimmed V and J ends, which lost 5 bases and 4 bases, there was a span of 20 bases. CDR1 and CDR2 (germline): SGHAT, FQNNGV. This chain's CDR3 is CASSPKPRQQGTGELFF. Written as DNA, the CDR3 is TGTGCCAGCAGCCCAAAACCTAGACAGCAGGGCACCGGGGAGCTGTTTTTT.

This clone was counted a single time. The chain links TRBV10-3 to TRBJ2-7; D is unresolved. V was shortened by 4 bases and J by 3 bases, with 10 bases between the two germline ends. CDR3 length: 13 amino acids. Germline V gives CDR1 ENHRY, CDR2 SYGVKD. CDR3 loop: CAISARANYEQYF. The CDR3 DNA follows: TGTGCCATCAGTGCACGGGCCAACTACGAGCAGTACTTC.

The V call is TRBV7-2, the J call TRBJ1-6, with 8 bases fitting TRBD1. The J segment lost 9 bases and the V segment lost 2 bases, leaving 6 bases of the junction unmatched. Germline CDR1 and CDR2: SGHTA and FQGNSA. CDR3 length equals 15 residues. This CDR3 is CASSLSGGQGSPLHF. CDR3 DNA sequence: TGTGCCAGCAGCTTATCAGGGGGCCAAGGTTCACCCCTCCACTTT.

The rearrangement links TRBV19 to TRBJ2-7; 7 bases agree with TRBD1. From germline, CDR1 is LNHDA and CDR2 SQIVND (reference sequence). Germline trimming cut 5 bases from V and 3 bases from J; bases unmatched to any gene: 7. The CDR3 contains 14 residues. This chain's CDR3 is CASSPRTGDYEQYF. The CDR3 nucleotides are TGTGCCAGTAGTCCACGGACAGGTGACTACGAGCAGTACTTC.

The J gene is TRBJ2-4, the V gene TRBV3-1 (or the pseudogene TRBV3-2); D is uncertain. V dropped 0 bases and J dropped 6 bases, with 3 bases sitting between them. CDR3 length: 12 amino acids. Looked up from germline, CDR1 is LGHDT and CDR2 is YNNKEL (reference sequence). In nucleotides, the CDR3 is TGTGCCAGCAGCCAAGAGCGAAACATTCAGTACTTC. Its translation: CASSQERNIQYF.

V usage is TRBV9 and J usage is TRBJ1-1; 7 bases map to TRBD1. The CDR3 has 13 residues. The V and J ends lost 5 bases and 6 bases, in that order; junction bases with no gene match: 7. Per germline, CDR1 SGDLS and CDR2 YYNGEE. The CDR3 sequence is CASSWTGESEAFF. The CDR3, as DNA: TGTGCCAGCAGTTGGACAGGTGAGTCTGAAGCTTTCTTT.

The rearrangement joins TRBV25-1 to TRBJ2-1, with D perhaps assigned TRBD1 or TRBD2 (6 bases each). The CDR3 sequence is 15 residues long. V was shortened by 9 bases and J by 9 bases, with 24 bases between the two germline ends. CDR1 is MGHDK and CDR2 is SYGVNS in the germline V gene. This CDR3 reads CASGWEVGAEGEQFF. CDR3 bases: TGTGCCAGTGGCTGGGAGGTGGGGGCAGAGGGTGAGCAGTTCTTC.

The rearrangement joins TRBV5-4 to TRBJ1-6; possibly TRBD1 for D (5 bases). The V gene lost 1 base and the J gene lost 8 bases, with 10 bases spanning the gap. Germline V gene lookup returns CDR1 SGHNT and CDR2 YYREEE (reference sequence). CDR3 length: 14 amino acids. In DNA form, the CDR3 reads TGTGCCAGCAGCTTGTCAGGGCGAGATTCACCCCTCCACTTT. Its protein product is CASSLSGRDSPLHF.

The rearrangement links TRBV12-3 or TRBV12-4 to TRBJ1-2; no clear D. Between the trimmed V and J ends, which lost 6 bases and 8 bases, there was a span of 16 bases. This CDR3 has 13 amino acids. CDR3 in amino acids: CASSTGSLVGYTF. The CDR3 DNA sequence: TGTGCCAGCAGCACGGGCAGCTTGGTGGGCTACACCTTC.

The chain carries TRBV7-9 and TRBJ2-5; 9 positions match TRBD1. With V trimmed by 3 bases and J by 3 bases, 2 bases remained unmatched. The CDR3 has 14 residues. CDR1 is SEHNR and CDR2 is FQNEAQ in the germline V gene (reference sequence). As DNA, the CDR3 is TGTGCCAGCAGCTTGGGACAGGGAAAAGAGACCCAGTACTTC. It translates to CASSLGQGKETQYF.

The V gene is TRBV7-2, the J gene TRBJ1-2, with 9 bases aligning to TRBD1. Germline values: CDR1 SGHTA, CDR2 FQGNSA. The CDR3 totals 16 residues. Trimming took 4 bases from V and 4 from J; bases not matched to a gene: 10. The CDR3 spells CASSSLYRDRVYGYTF. CDR3 nucleotide sequence: TGTGCCAGCAGCTCCCTTTACCGGGACAGGGTCTATGGCTACACCTTC.

The V and J genes are TRBV11-2 and TRBJ2-7, with 8 bases fitting TRBD1. The J segment lost 7 bases and the V segment lost 1 base, leaving 6 bases of the junction unmatched. The CDR3 extends over 14 amino acids. The germline gives CDR1 SGHAT, CDR2 FQNNGV. The CDR3 DNA sequence: TGTGCCAGCAGCTTAGGGCAGGGGGCGTGGGAGCAGTACTTC. Its protein product is CASSLGQGAWEQYF.